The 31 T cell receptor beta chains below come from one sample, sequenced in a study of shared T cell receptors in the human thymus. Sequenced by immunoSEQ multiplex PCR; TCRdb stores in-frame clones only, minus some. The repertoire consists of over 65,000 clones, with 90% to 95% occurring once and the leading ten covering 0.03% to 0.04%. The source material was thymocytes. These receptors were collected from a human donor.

CDR3 protein: CASSQPPSSGANVLTF. Written as DNA, the CDR3 is TGCGCCAGCAGCCAACCCCCGAGCTCTGGGGCCAACGTCCTGACTTTC. V usage is TRBV4-3 and J usage is TRBJ2-6; D ambiguous. This CDR3 comprises 16 residues. The germline V gene encodes CDR1 LGHNA and CDR2 YSLEER. With 2 bases removed from V and 0 bases from J, the gap between germline ends came to 8 bases.

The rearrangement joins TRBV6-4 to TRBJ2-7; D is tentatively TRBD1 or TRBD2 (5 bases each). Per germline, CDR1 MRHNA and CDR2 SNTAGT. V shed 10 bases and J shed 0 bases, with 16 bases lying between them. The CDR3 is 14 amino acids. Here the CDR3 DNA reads TGTGCCACCACTTTAGCCGGGACCTCCTACGAGCAGTACTTC. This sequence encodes CATTLAGTSYEQYF.

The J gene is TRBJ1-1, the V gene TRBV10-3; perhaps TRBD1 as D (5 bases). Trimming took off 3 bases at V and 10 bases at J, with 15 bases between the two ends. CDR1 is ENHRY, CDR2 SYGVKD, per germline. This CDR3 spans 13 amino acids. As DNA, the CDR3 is TGTGCCATCAGTGAATCCAGGGTTCTAGGAGCTTTCTTT. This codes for CAISESRVLGAFF.

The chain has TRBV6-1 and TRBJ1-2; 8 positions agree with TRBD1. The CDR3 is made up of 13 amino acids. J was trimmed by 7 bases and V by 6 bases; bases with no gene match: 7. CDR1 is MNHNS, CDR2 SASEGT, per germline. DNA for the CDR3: TGTGCCAGCAGACGAGACAGGGGCTCTGGCTACACCTTC. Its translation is CASRRDRGSGYTF.

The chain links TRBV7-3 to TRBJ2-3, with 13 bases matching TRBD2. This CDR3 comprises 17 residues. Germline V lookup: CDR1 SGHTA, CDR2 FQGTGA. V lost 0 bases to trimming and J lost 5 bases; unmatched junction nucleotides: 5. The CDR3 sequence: CASSLTRTSGGGDTQYF. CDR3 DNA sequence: TGTGCCAGCAGCTTAACCAGGACTAGCGGGGGAGGAGATACGCAGTATTTT.

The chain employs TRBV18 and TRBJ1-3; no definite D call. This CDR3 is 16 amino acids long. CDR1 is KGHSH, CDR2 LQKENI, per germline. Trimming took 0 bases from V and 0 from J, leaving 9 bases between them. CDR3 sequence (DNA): TGTGCCAGCTCACCACCGTTCGTCCCCTCTGGAAACACCATATATTTT. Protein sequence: CASSPPFVPSGNTIYF.

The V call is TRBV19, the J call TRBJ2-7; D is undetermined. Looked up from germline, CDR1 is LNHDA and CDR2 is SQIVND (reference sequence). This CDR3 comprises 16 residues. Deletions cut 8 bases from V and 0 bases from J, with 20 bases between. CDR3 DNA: TGTGCCAGTTCCACCACCCATACGGGTACCTCCTACGAGCAGTACTTC. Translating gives CASSTTHTGTSYEQYF.

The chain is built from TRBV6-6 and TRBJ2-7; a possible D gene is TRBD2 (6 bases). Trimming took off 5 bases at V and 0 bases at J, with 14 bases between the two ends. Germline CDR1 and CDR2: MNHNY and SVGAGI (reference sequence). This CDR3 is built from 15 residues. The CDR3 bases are TGTGCCAGCAGTCACCGGGGGAGGAGCTCCTACGAGCAGTACTTC. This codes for CASSHRGRSSYEQYF.

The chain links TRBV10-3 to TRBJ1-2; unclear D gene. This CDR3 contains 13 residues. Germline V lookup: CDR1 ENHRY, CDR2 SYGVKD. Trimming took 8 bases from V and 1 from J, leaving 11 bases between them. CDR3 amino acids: CAIRGSFNYGYTF. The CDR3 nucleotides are TGTGCCATCCGGGGATCTTTTAACTATGGCTACACCTTC.

The CDR3 sequence is CARTGYRETQYF. In DNA, the CDR3 is TGCGCCAGGACGGGGTACAGGGAGACCCAGTACTTC. The chain couples TRBV10-1 to TRBJ2-5; D is tentatively TRBD1 or TRBD2 (5 bases each). Germline-derived CDR1 and CDR2 are WNHNN and SYGVQD (reference sequence). CDR3 length: 12 amino acids. The V end lost 9 bases, the J end lost 5 bases, and 13 bases lay between the germline ends.

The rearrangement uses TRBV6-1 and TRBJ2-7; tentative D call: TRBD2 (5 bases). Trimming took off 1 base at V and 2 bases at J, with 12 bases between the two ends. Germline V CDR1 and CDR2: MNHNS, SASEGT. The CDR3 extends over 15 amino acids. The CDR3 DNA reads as TGTGCCAGCAGTGAAGTATTCGGGGTAACCTACGAGCAGTACTTC. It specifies CASSEVFGVTYEQYF.

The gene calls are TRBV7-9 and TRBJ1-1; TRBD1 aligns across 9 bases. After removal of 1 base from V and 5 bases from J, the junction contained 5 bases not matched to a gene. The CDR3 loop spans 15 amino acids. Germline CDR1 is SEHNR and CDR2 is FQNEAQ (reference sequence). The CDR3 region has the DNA TGTGCCAGCAGCTTAGAGGACAGGGGAGCGACTGAAGCTTTCTTT. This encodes CASSLEDRGATEAFF.

The CDR3 is CAWSPSPGLDSNEQFF. CDR3 sequence (DNA): TGTGCCTGGAGTCCCTCTCCGGGACTAGACAGTAATGAGCAGTTCTTC. This sequence joins TRBV30 and TRBJ2-1; 8 nucleotides match TRBD2. The CDR3 consists of 16 residues. The trim removed 2 bases at V and 7 bases at J, leaving 13 bases unmatched. In germline, CDR1 is GTSNPN, CDR2 SVGIG (reference sequence).

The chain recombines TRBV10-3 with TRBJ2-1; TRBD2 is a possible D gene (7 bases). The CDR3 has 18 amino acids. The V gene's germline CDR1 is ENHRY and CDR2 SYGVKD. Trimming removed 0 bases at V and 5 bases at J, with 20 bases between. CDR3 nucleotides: TGTGCCATCAGTGAGTCTACAGATTGGGCGGGGGCGGACAATGAGCAGTTCTTC. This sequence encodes CAISESTDWAGADNEQFF.

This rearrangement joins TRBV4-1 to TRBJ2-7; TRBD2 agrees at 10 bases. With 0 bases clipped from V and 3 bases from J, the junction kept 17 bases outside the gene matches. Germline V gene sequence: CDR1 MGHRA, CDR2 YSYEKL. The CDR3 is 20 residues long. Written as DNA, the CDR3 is TGCGCCAGCAGCCAAGATTGGGCTAGCGGGGGTCAATTTGGGTTCTACGAGCAGTACTTC. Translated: CASSQDWASGGQFGFYEQYF.

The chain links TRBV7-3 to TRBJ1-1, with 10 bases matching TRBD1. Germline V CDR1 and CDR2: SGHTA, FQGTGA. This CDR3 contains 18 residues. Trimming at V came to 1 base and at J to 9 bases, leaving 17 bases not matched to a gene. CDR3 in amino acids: CASSLKGNSTGGGGQAFF. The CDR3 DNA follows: TGTGCCAGCAGCTTAAAGGGGAACTCGACAGGGGGCGGGGGCCAAGCTTTCTTT. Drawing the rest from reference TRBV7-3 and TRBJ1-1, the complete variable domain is GAGVSQTPSNKVTEKGKYVELRCDPISGHTALYWYRQSLGQGPEFLIYFQGTGAADDSGLPNDRFFAVRPEGSVSTLKIQRTERGDSAVYLCASSLKGNSTGGGGQAFFGQGTRLTVV.

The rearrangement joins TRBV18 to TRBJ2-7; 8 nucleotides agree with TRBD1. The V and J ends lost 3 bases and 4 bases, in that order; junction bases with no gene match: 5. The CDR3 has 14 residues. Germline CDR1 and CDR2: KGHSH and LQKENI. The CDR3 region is CASSPGTGSYEQYF. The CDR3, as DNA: TGTGCCAGCTCACCCGGGACAGGATCGTACGAGCAGTACTTC. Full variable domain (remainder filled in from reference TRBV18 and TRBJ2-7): NAGVMQNPRHLVRRRGQEARLRCSPMKGHSHVYWYRQLPEEGLKFMVYLQKENIIDESGMPKERFSAEFPKEGPSILRIQQVVRGDSAAYFCASSPGTGSYEQYFGPGTRLTVT.

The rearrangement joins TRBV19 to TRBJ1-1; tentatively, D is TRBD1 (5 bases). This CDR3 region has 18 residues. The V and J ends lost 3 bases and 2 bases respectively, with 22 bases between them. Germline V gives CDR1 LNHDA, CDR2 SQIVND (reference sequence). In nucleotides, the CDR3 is TGTGCCAGTAGTATTGGGCCAAAGGGAAACGGGGCAAACACTGAAGCTTTCTTT. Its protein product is CASSIGPKGNGANTEAFF.

The CDR3 DNA reads TGTGCCAGCAGCTTGTTCGGGGACCTGGGAGACACTGAAGCTTTCTTT. This translates into CASSLFGDLGDTEAFF. The rearrangement links TRBV5-4 to TRBJ1-1; maybe TRBD1 (5 bases). The CDR3 length is 16 residues. The V end was cut by 1 base, the J end by 3 bases, with 16 bases between. Germline CDR1 reads SGHNT; CDR2 reads YYREEE (reference sequence).

CDR3 in amino acids: CASRSYFGGTDTQYF. The CDR3 DNA reads TGTGCCAGCAGGTCTTATTTCGGCGGCACAGATACGCAGTATTTT. This sequence joins TRBV5-4 and TRBJ2-3; D is unresolved. The CDR3 extends over 15 amino acids. Germline V gene lookup returns CDR1 SGHNT and CDR2 YYREEE (reference sequence). V gave up 5 bases and J gave up 1 base, with 14 bases separating them.

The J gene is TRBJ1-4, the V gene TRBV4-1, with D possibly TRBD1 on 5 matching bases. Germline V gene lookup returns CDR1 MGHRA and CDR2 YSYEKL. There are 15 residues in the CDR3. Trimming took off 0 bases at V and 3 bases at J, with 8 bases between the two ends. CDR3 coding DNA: TGCGCCAGCAGCCAAGAGAGGGGCTCTAATGAAAAACTGTTTTTT. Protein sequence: CASSQERGSNEKLFF.

DNA of the CDR3: TGTGCCAGCAGTGACGGGACTAGCGGGAGTCCCCACAATGTTACACGGATGGGTAAAACGCAGTATTTT. This sequence encodes CASSDGTSGSPHNVTRMGKTQYF. This chain links TRBV6-4 with TRBJ2-3, with TRBD2 identical over 14 bases. The CDR3 contains 23 residues. V trimming: 2 bases; J trimming: 9 bases; junction bases outside the gene matches: 28. The germline V gene encodes CDR1 MRHNA and CDR2 SNTAGT.

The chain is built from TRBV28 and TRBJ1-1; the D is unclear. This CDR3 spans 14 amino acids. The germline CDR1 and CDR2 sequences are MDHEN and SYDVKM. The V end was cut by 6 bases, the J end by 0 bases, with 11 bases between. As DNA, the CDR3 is TGTGCCAGCAGGCCACTAGGACTGAACACTGAAGCTTTCTTT. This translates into CASRPLGLNTEAFF. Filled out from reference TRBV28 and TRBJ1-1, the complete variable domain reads DVKVTQSSRYLVKRTGEKVFLECVQDMDHENMFWYRQDPGLGLRLIYFSYDVKMKEKGDIPEGYSVSREKKERFSLILESASTNQTSMYLCASRPLGLNTEAFFGQGTRLTVV.

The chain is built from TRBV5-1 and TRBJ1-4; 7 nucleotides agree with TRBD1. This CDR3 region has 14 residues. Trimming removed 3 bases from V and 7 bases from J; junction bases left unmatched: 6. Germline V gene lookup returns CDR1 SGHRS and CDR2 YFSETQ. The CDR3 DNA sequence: TGCGCCAGCAGCTATGACAGGGAAGGTGAAAAACTGTTTTTT. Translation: CASSYDREGEKLFF. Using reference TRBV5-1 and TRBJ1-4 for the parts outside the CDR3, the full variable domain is KAGVTQTPRYLIKTRGQQVTLSCSPISGHRSVSWYQQTPGQGLQFLFEYFSETQRNKGNFPGRFSGRQFSNSRSEMNVSTLELGDSALYLCASSYDREGEKLFFGSGTQLSVL.

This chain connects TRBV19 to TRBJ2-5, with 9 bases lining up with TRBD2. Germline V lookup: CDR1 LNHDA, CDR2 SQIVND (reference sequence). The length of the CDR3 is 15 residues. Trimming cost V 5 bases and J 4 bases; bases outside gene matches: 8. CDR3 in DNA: TGTGCCAGTAGTTCTGTTAGCGGGGGTGTAGAGACCCAGTACTTC. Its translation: CASSSVSGGVETQYF.

This CDR3 reads CASSSHRYGVEETQYF. The CDR3 DNA sequence: TGCGCCAGCAGCTCCCATCGGTACGGGGTGGAAGAGACCCAGTACTTC. The genes are TRBV5-1 and TRBJ2-5; tentatively, D is TRBD2 (5 bases). This CDR3 spans 16 amino acids. V lost 3 bases and J lost 3, with 18 bases in between. Germline loops: CDR1 SGHRS, CDR2 YFSETQ.

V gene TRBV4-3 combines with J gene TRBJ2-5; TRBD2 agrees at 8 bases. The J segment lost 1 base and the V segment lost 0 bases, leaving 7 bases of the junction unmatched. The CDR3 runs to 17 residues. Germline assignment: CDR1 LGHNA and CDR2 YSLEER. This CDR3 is CASSQDSERGPQETQYF. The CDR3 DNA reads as TGCGCCAGCAGCCAAGATTCGGAGCGGGGGCCCCAAGAGACCCAGTACTTC.

The DNA of the CDR3 is TGTGCCAGCAGCAAGACCGGGACAAAGAACACTGAAGCTTTCTTT. Encoded protein: CASSKTGTKNTEAFF. V and J are TRBV6-5 and TRBJ1-1, with D possibly being TRBD1 (6 bases). The CDR3 loop spans 15 amino acids. The germline V gene encodes CDR1 MNHEY and CDR2 SVGAGI. V shed 6 bases and J shed 1 base, with 15 bases lying between them.

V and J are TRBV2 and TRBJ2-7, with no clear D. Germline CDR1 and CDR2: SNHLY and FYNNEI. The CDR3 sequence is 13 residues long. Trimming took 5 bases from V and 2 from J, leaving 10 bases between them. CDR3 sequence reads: CASSKTLAYEQYF. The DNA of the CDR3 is TGTGCCAGCAGTAAGACACTTGCCTACGAGCAGTACTTC.

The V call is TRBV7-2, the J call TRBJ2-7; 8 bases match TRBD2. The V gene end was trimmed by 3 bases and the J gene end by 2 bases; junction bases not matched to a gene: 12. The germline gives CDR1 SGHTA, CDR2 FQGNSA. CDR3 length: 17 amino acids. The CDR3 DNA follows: TGTGCCAGCAGCTTCGCGGGGGTAGCGGGGATTACCTACGAGCAGTACTTC. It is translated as CASSFAGVAGITYEQYF. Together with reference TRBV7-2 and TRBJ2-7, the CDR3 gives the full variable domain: GAGVSQSPSNKVTEKGKDVELRCDPISGHTALYWYRQSLGQGLEFLIYFQGNSAPDKSGLPSDRFSAERTGGSVSTLTIQRTQQEDSAVYLCASSFAGVAGITYEQYFGPGTRLTVT.

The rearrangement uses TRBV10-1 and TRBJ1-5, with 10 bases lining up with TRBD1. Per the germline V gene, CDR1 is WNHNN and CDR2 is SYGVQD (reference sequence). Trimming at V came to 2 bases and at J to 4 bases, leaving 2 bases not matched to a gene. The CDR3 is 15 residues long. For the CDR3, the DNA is TGCGCCAGCAGTGAGAAGGGACAGGGGAATCAGCCCCAGCATTTT. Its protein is CASSEKGQGNQPQHF.